This paragraph covers one T cell receptor beta chain sequence. The data were obtained in a study of control samples from healthy donors and cancer patients. Sequencing was performed with immunoSEQ multiplex PCR; in TCRdb, only in-frame clones are kept and a portion is missing. The repertoire holds roughly 450,000 clones, with about nine tenths as singletons. The material sequenced was PBMCs. The sequence came from a man between 40 and 49 years old with head and neck cancer.

In DNA form, the CDR3 reads TGTGCCAGCAGTTTCCATTTTAGACAAGGGTACTACGAGCAGTACTTC. Protein: CASSFHFRQGYYEQYF. The rearrangement joins TRBV6-5 to TRBJ2-7; the D is unclear. CDR1 MNHEY and CDR2 SVGAGI come from the germline V gene. Trimming took 4 bases from V and 3 from J, leaving 19 bases between them. This CDR3 has 16 residues.